Below are 18 T cell receptor beta chains sequenced from a single sample in a study of T cells in Graves' hyperthyroidism and ophthalmopathy. From RNA transcripts, TCR beta CDR3 regions were amplified. Using the HTBI primer set, a first-round RT-PCR was run on the TCR CDR3. TCRdb used MiXCR to reprocess the multiplex PCR reads, holding one entry per CDR3 protein. Among approximately 590,000 distinct CDR3 sequences listed, around 45% were seen once. Sequencing input: peripheral blood or thyroid tissue (not recorded which). The origin of the receptors is a woman aged 18-29 years with Graves' hyperthyroidism.

This clonotype was counted at least ten times. The rearrangement joins TRBV10-3 to TRBJ1-5; D unresolved. CDR1 and CDR2 (germline): ENHRY, SYGVKD. The V gene lost 2 bases and the J gene lost 4 bases, with 3 bases spanning the gap. The CDR3 has 12 residues. The DNA for the CDR3 is TGTGCCATCAGTGAGGGAAATCAGCCCCAGCATTTT. This gives the protein CAISEGNQPQHF.

About this clonotype itself: Compared with germline, one end of the junction differs, possibly owing to a read error. V is TRBV20-1 and J is TRBJ2-2; D is possibly TRBD2 (5 bases). Germline V gives CDR1 DFQATT, CDR2 SNEGSKA (reference sequence). The CDR3 extends over 15 amino acids. The CDR3 DNA follows: TGCAGTGCTCGAGAGGTTACGGGAAACACCGGGGAGCTGTTTTTT. This translates into CSAREVTGNTGELFF.

The chain joins TRBV7-9 to TRBJ2-5; D perhaps matches TRBD1 (6 bases). This CDR3 spans 15 amino acids. Trimming shortened V by 5 bases and J by 2 bases, and 15 bases separated the two germline ends. From germline, CDR1 is SEHNR and CDR2 FQNEAQ (reference sequence). The chain's CDR3 is CASSPQPGQQETQYF. The CDR3 DNA reads TGTGCCAGCAGCCCCCAACCGGGACAACAAGAGACCCAGTACTTC.

The chain recombines TRBV25-1 with TRBJ1-5; 8 nucleotides match TRBD1. J was trimmed by 7 bases and V by 8 bases; bases with no gene match: 7. This CDR3 has 13 residues. Germline values: CDR1 MGHDK, CDR2 SYGVNS. The CDR3 loop is CASPGQGHQPQHF. The CDR3 bases are TGTGCCAGCCCCGGACAGGGACACCAGCCCCAGCATTTT.

On this clonotype itself: Possible read error: a much larger clone is one base away. CDR3 loop: CASSPRQGAGCGYTF. As DNA, the CDR3 is TGTGCCAGCAGCCCACGACAGGGGGCTGGCTGTGGCTACACCTTC. The chain carries TRBV11-1 and TRBJ1-2; TRBD1 agrees at 10 bases. The CDR3 is 15 amino acids. Germline CDR1 is SGHAT and CDR2 is FQDESV (reference sequence). Trimming took 5 bases from V and 7 from J; bases not matched to a gene: 10.

The V and J genes are TRBV9 and TRBJ2-5; D ambiguous. Between the trimmed V and J ends, which lost 5 bases and 5 bases, there was a span of 13 bases. The CDR3 length is 13 residues. The germline V gene has CDR1 SGDLS and CDR2 YYNGEE. The CDR3: CASSYVGRETQYF. The CDR3 DNA reads as TGTGCCAGCAGTTATGTCGGACGGGAGACCCAGTACTTC.

The V call is TRBV10-3, the J call TRBJ1-2; D ambiguous. This CDR3 is 12 amino acids long. Germline assignment: CDR1 ENHRY and CDR2 SYGVKD. Deletions cut 5 bases from V and 2 bases from J, with 6 bases between. The CDR3 region has the DNA TGTGCCATCAGTCCAACGAACTATGGCTACACCTTC. This gives the protein CAISPTNYGYTF.

This rearrangement joins TRBV11-3 to TRBJ1-3; maybe TRBD1 (6 bases). CDR1 and CDR2 (germline): SGHNT, YENEEA. CDR3 length equals 16 residues. The V gene lost 1 base and the J gene lost 4 bases, with 14 bases spanning the gap. CDR3 protein: CASSLVQGSSGNTIYF. CDR3 nucleotides: TGTGCCAGCAGCTTAGTACAGGGATCCTCCGGAAACACCATATATTTT.

V is TRBV6-5 and J is TRBJ2-3, with 7 bases lining up with TRBD2. CDR1 is MNHEY and CDR2 is SVGAGI in the germline V gene. The CDR3 consists of 15 residues. J lost 5 bases, V lost 4 bases, and 9 bases had no gene match. The CDR3: CASSLWGGRQDTQYF. Written as DNA, the CDR3 is TGTGCCAGCAGTTTGTGGGGAGGGCGGCAAGATACGCAGTATTTT.

This chain connects TRBV7-3 to TRBJ1-3; D remains unclear. In germline, CDR1 is SGHTA, CDR2 FQGTGA. This CDR3 is built from 15 residues. Trimming took off 2 bases at V and 3 bases at J, with 11 bases between the two ends. In DNA, the CDR3 is TGTGCCAGCAGCTTAGATCGGAGTTATGGAAACACCATATATTTT. Translating it yields CASSLDRSYGNTIYF. The full variable domain, its missing parts supplied by reference TRBV7-3 and TRBJ1-3, is GAGVSQTPSNKVTEKGKYVELRCDPISGHTALYWYRQSLGQGPEFLIYFQGTGAADDSGLPNDRFFAVRPEGSVSTLKIQRTERGDSAVYLCASSLDRSYGNTIYFGEGSWLTVV.

Remarks on this clonotype: One base away lies a much larger clone, so this may be a sequencing read error. V usage is TRBV24-1 and J usage is TRBJ1-2; no definite D call. CDR1 is KGHDR, CDR2 SFDVKD, per germline. The CDR3 spans 14 residues. The CDR3 here is CATSGSGSNYGHTF. In DNA form, the CDR3 reads TGTGCCACCAGTGGGTCAGGCTCTAACTATGGCCACACCTTC.

This clonotype was counted at least ten times. This chain links TRBV7-8 with TRBJ1-4, with D possibly matching TRBD1 (5 bases). V shed 0 bases and J shed 8 bases, with 7 bases lying between them. The CDR3 consists of 13 residues. Per germline, CDR1 SGHVS and CDR2 FQNEAQ. The DNA of the CDR3 is TGTGCCAGCAGCTTAGCCCGGGGGGAAAAACTGTTTTTT. Protein product: CASSLARGEKLFF.

This clonotype came up once. The genes are TRBV11-1 and TRBJ1-3; no clear D. The CDR3 contains 14 residues. Trimming cost V 0 bases and J 3 bases, with 6 bases left between them. Germline V gives CDR1 SGHAT, CDR2 FQDESV (reference sequence). DNA of the CDR3: TGTGCCAGCAGCTTAGCGGACTATGGAAACACCATATATTTT. It specifies CASSLADYGNTIYF.

The chain recombines TRBV7-9 with TRBJ1-5; possible D gene TRBD1, 6 bases. The CDR3 length is 12 residues. Trimming pared 6 bases from V and 5 bases from J, leaving 8 bases between. The germline V gene encodes CDR1 SEHNR and CDR2 FQNEAQ (reference sequence). The CDR3 region is CASRRGDQPQHF. The CDR3 nucleotides read TGTGCCAGCAGAAGGGGGGATCAGCCCCAGCATTTT.

This clonotype was picked up many times. The rearrangement uses TRBV7-2 and TRBJ1-1, with a possible D match to TRBD1 (5 bases). The CDR3 length is 14 residues. Trimming took off 3 bases at V and 2 bases at J, with 10 bases between the two ends. The germline gives CDR1 SGHTA, CDR2 FQGNSA. CDR3 region: CASSLMDINTEAFF. As DNA, the CDR3 is TGTGCCAGCAGCTTGATGGACATTAACACTGAAGCTTTCTTT.

This clonotype was recorded at least ten times. The chain has TRBV29-1 and TRBJ2-7, with 8 bases that match TRBD1. CDR3 length: 14 residues. With 6 bases clipped from V and 2 bases from J, the junction kept 9 bases outside the gene matches. Germline-derived CDR1 and CDR2 are SQVTM and ANQGSEA. The CDR3 bases are TGCAGCGTGTCCGGGACAGGTCGTACCTACGAGCAGTACTTC. It specifies CSVSGTGRTYEQYF.

Comments on this clonotype: Since no conserved phenylalanine or tryptophan closes the CDR3, a read error is the likely cause. The V and J genes are TRBV19 and TRBJ2-7; D could derive from TRBD1 or TRBD2 (5 bases each). The CDR3 is 14 amino acids. Germline V gives CDR1 LNHDA, CDR2 SQIVND (reference sequence). The V end was cut by 5 bases, the J end by 6 bases, with 17 bases between. CDR3 in amino acids: CASSSLGAGTEQYL. In DNA, the CDR3 is TGTGCCAGTAGTTCCCTCGGGGCAGGGACCGAGCAGTACCTC.

The rearrangement joins TRBV6-1 to TRBJ2-2, with 7 positions matching TRBD2. CDR1 is MNHNS and CDR2 is SASEGT in the germline V gene. This CDR3 is 14 amino acids long. Germline trimming cut 5 bases from V and 4 bases from J; bases unmatched to any gene: 4. The CDR3 loop is CASSTPGGTGELFF. The CDR3, as DNA: TGTGCCAGCAGTACCCCGGGAGGCACCGGGGAGCTGTTTTTT.